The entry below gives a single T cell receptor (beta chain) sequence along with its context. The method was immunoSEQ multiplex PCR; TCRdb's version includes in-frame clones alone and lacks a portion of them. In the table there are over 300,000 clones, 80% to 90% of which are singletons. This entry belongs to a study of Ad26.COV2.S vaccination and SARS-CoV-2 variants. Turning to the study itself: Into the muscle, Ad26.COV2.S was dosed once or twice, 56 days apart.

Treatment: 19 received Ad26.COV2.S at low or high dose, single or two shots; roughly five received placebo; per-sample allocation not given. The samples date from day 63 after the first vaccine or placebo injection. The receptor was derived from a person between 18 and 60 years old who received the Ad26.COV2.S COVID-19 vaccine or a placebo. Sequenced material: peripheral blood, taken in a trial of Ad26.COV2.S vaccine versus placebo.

CDR3 amino acids: CASSLVPIREAFF. CDR3 bases: TGTGCCAGCAGCTTAGTTCCAATACGTGAAGCTTTCTTT. The rearrangement joins TRBV11-2 to TRBJ1-1; no reliable D call. This CDR3 region has 13 residues. Germline CDR1 and CDR2: SGHAT and FQNNGV. Trimming removed 1 base at V and 7 bases at J, with 10 bases between.